Presented here are 24 T cell receptor beta chains from one specimen sequenced in a study of shared clonotypes between healthy human individuals. Data came from immunoSEQ multiplex PCR; TCRdb stores just in-frame clones and leaves some out. Among around 2,000,000 clones listed, roughly 95% were seen once. Naive CD8 cells comprised CD45RO-negative, CCR7-positively selected cells, excluding terminally differentiated effector memory CD45RA+ cells. The sample consisted of naive CD8+ T cells sorted from blood. The origin of the receptors is a man aged 18 to 29 in good health.

CDR3 sequence (DNA): TGCGCCAGCAGCCAAGAACCAGGGGCGGGAGGGGGAGAGACCCAGTACTTC. Residues: CASSQEPGAGGGETQYF. V is TRBV4-3 and J is TRBJ2-5; 9 nucleotides match TRBD2. This CDR3 is 17 amino acids long. J was trimmed by 4 bases and V by 0 bases; bases with no gene match: 9. Germline CDR1 and CDR2: LGHNA and YSLEER.

As for this clone: This specimen includes other DNA sequences encoding the same CDR3. The rearrangement joins TRBV27 to TRBJ2-7; D perhaps matches TRBD2 (7 bases). In germline, CDR1 is MNHEY, CDR2 SMNVEV (reference sequence). The CDR3 is 14 residues long. V gave up 3 bases and J gave up 3 bases, with 12 bases separating them. The CDR3 protein is CASSLGGAVYEQYF. CDR3 DNA: TGTGCCAGCAGTTTGGGGGGGGCGGTCTACGAGCAGTACTTC.

The J gene is TRBJ1-3, the V gene TRBV7-9; a weak D match, TRBD1 (5 bases). CDR1 is SEHNR and CDR2 is FQNEAQ in the germline V gene (reference sequence). The CDR3 has 15 amino acids. V shed 3 bases and J shed 2 bases, with 11 bases lying between them. CDR3 bases: TGTGCCAGCAGCTTTTACAGGAGCACTGGAAACACCATATATTTT. Amino acid sequence: CASSFYRSTGNTIYF.

V gene TRBV21-1 combines with J gene TRBJ1-2. TRBV21-1 constitutes a pseudogene. This CDR3 has 14 residues. This CDR3 reads CASSKVTGGHGYTF. CDR3 sequence (DNA): TGTGCCAGCAGCAAAGTAACGGGGGGCCATGGCTACACCTTC.

The V call is TRBV11-2, the J call TRBJ2-7, with 9 bases aligning to TRBD2. Germline lookup yields CDR1 SGHAT and CDR2 FQNNGV. J was trimmed by 5 bases and V by 2 bases; bases with no gene match: 4. The CDR3 spans 14 residues. For the CDR3, the DNA is TGTGCCAGCAGCTTACTAGCGGGGTACGACGAGCAGTACTTC. Amino acids: CASSLLAGYDEQYF.

This rearrangement joins TRBV6-5 to TRBJ1-1; D is possibly TRBD1 (5 bases). Germline loops: CDR1 MNHEY, CDR2 SVGAGI. This CDR3 is built from 13 residues. V was cut by 2 bases and J by 7 bases, with 11 bases left in between. CDR3 residues: CASSYGAGREAFF. CDR3 bases: TGTGCCAGCAGTTACGGGGCGGGACGTGAAGCTTTCTTT.

The rearrangement joins TRBV27 to TRBJ2-3, with D hard to call. V lost 4 bases, J lost 2 bases, and 7 bases lay in between. The CDR3 sequence is 13 residues long. Looked up from germline, CDR1 is MNHEY and CDR2 is SMNVEV (reference sequence). The CDR3 DNA reads TGTGCCAGCAGTTCCATAGCCACAGATACGCAGTATTTT. Amino acid sequence: CASSSIATDTQYF.

This clone was seen only once. The rearrangement uses TRBV11-2 and TRBJ2-1, with D possibly matching TRBD2 (6 bases). Between the trimmed V and J ends, which lost 6 bases and 8 bases, there was a span of 20 bases. Germline V gives CDR1 SGHAT, CDR2 FQNNGV. The CDR3 covers 15 residues. CDR3 in DNA: TGTGCCAGCAGAAGGGAGGATCGGGTGGGGGATGAGCAGTTCTTC. Translation gives CASRREDRVGDEQFF.

Points on this clone: The same CDR3 can be traced to other DNA sequences in this sample. The V gene is TRBV6-5, the J gene TRBJ2-7, with TRBD1 matching 10 bases. The germline V gene has CDR1 MNHEY and CDR2 SVGAGI. The CDR3 spans 12 residues. Trimming took 8 bases from V and 4 from J; bases not matched to a gene: 2. The CDR3 coding sequence is TGTGCCAGCGGGGACAGGGGTTACGAGCAGTACTTC. Its translation is CASGDRGYEQYF.

Regarding this clone: The sample carries other DNA sequences with the same CDR3. The rearrangement links TRBV27 to TRBJ2-7; unclear D gene. Trimming took off 1 base at V and 2 bases at J, with 9 bases between the two ends. The CDR3 runs to 14 residues. The germline V gene encodes CDR1 MNHEY and CDR2 SMNVEV (reference sequence). The CDR3 nucleotides are TGTGCCAGCAGTTTATGGGCAGGAACCTACGAGCAGTACTTC. Its protein is CASSLWAGTYEQYF.

V usage is TRBV30 and J usage is TRBJ1-6; D is unclear. The length of the CDR3 is 16 residues. Germline V lookup: CDR1 GTSNPN, CDR2 SVGIG (reference sequence). Trimming shortened V by 2 bases and J by 7 bases, and 18 bases separated the two germline ends. CDR3 nucleotides: TGTGCCTGGAGTCCGCCGGCCGGGTCCAAAAATTCACCCCTCCACTTT. This sequence encodes CAWSPPAGSKNSPLHF.

The gene calls are TRBV11-2 and TRBJ2-2; 8 nucleotides match TRBD1. The germline V gene encodes CDR1 SGHAT and CDR2 FQNNGV. V dropped 5 bases and J dropped 5; count of bases not matched to a gene: 13. CDR3 length equals 17 residues. The CDR3 loop is CASSVGFGQGPTGELFF. CDR3 in DNA: TGTGCCAGCAGCGTCGGATTCGGACAGGGACCGACCGGGGAGCTGTTTTTT.

The V and J genes are TRBV7-9 and TRBJ1-1; TRBD1 is a possible D gene (6 bases). Trimming took off 2 bases at V and 3 bases at J, with 10 bases between the two ends. Germline CDR1 reads SEHNR; CDR2 reads FQNEAQ (reference sequence). The CDR3 runs 14 residues. The CDR3 DNA sequence: TGTGCCAGCAGCTTAACACAGGGCTACACTGAAGCTTTCTTT. Residues: CASSLTQGYTEAFF.

Note on this clone: Compared with germline, one end of the junction differs, possibly owing to a read error. This sequence joins TRBV7-7 and TRBJ2-7, with D tentatively TRBD2 (6 bases). This CDR3 is built from 15 residues. Germline CDR1 SSHAT, CDR2 FNYEAQ (reference sequence). The CDR3 loop reads CASSLADGSNYEQYF. The CDR3 DNA reads as TGTGCTAGCAGCTTAGCGGATGGCAGTAACTACGAGCAGTACTTC. The whole variable domain, filled in from reference TRBV7-7 and TRBJ2-7, reads GAGVSQSPRYKVTKRGQDVTLRCDPISSHATLYWYQQALGQGPEFLTYFNYEAQPDKSGLPSDRFSAERPEGSISTLTIQRTEQRDSAMYRCASSLADGSNYEQYFGPGTRLTVT.

The chain joins TRBV29-1 to TRBJ2-3; TRBD2 matches at 9 bases. The CDR3 is 15 residues long. Trimming cost V 3 bases and J 2 bases; bases outside gene matches: 6. Germline lookup yields CDR1 SQVTM and CDR2 ANQGSEA. The CDR3 loop reads CSVDISGSATDTQYF. In DNA form, the CDR3 reads TGCAGCGTTGATATTAGCGGGAGCGCCACAGATACGCAGTATTTT.

The chain recombines TRBV13 with TRBJ1-2, with TRBD1 matching over 10 bases. The CDR3 loop spans 18 amino acids. Germline V gene lookup returns CDR1 PRHDT and CDR2 FYEKMQ (reference sequence). The V segment lost 3 bases and the J segment 6 bases; nucleotides outside the gene matches: 16. CDR3 in amino acids: CASSFGLGTGASQDGYTF. As DNA, the CDR3 is TGTGCCAGCAGCTTTGGTTTGGGGACAGGGGCTTCACAGGATGGCTACACCTTC.

The chain recombines TRBV4-1 with TRBJ1-1, with a weak D call TRBD1 (6 bases). CDR1 is MGHRA and CDR2 is YSYEKL in the germline V gene. The length of the CDR3 is 13 residues. V lost 6 bases to trimming and J lost 7 bases, with 15 bases between them. Here the CDR3 reads CASRSLTGVEAFF. The CDR3 nucleotides are TGCGCCAGCAGATCCCTGACAGGCGTTGAAGCTTTCTTT.

This chain links TRBV5-6 with TRBJ2-2; D is unclear. The CDR3 runs to 13 residues. Trimming removed 2 bases from V and 4 bases from J, with 6 bases in between. Germline V gives CDR1 SGHDT, CDR2 YYEEEE. The chain's CDR3 is CASSFAPTGELFF. The CDR3 bases are TGTGCCAGCAGCTTTGCACCCACCGGGGAGCTGTTTTTT. Supplemented by reference TRBV5-6 and TRBJ2-2, the full variable domain reads DAGVTQSPTHLIKTRGQQVTLRCSPKSGHDTVSWYQQALGQGPQFIFQYYEEEERQRGNFPDRFSGHQFPNYSSELNVNALLLGDSALYLCASSFAPTGELFFGEGSRLTVL.

The chain combines TRBV11-2 with TRBJ2-1; 11 bases are shared with TRBD2. This CDR3 has 17 residues. Germline CDR1 and CDR2: SGHAT and FQNNGV. V lost 0 bases and J lost 6; bases outside the gene matches: 7. CDR3 DNA sequence: TGTGCCAGCAGCTTAGATTGGAGACTAGCGGGACCCAATGAGCAGTTCTTC. Translation gives CASSLDWRLAGPNEQFF.

This rearrangement joins TRBV5-4 to TRBJ2-5; 7 bases are a match to TRBD1. The CDR3 runs 14 residues. Germline lookup yields CDR1 SGHNT and CDR2 YYREEE (reference sequence). Trimming cost V 3 bases and J 1 base; bases outside gene matches: 3. The CDR3 sequence is CASSWGTVQETQYF. The CDR3 region has the DNA TGTGCCAGCAGCTGGGGGACAGTCCAAGAGACCCAGTACTTC. The entire variable domain, with the rest obtained from reference TRBV5-4 and TRBJ2-5, is as follows: ETGVTQSPTHLIKTRGQQVTLRCSSQSGHNTVSWYQQALGQGPQFIFQYYREEENGRGNFPPRFSGLQFPNYSSELNVNALELDDSALYLCASSWGTVQETQYFGPGTRLLVL.

The chain has TRBV5-8 and TRBJ1-2; 8 positions agree with TRBD1. This CDR3 region has 15 residues. The J segment lost 3 bases and the V segment lost 4 bases, leaving 8 bases of the junction unmatched. Germline CDR1 reads SGHTS; CDR2 reads YDEGEE. The CDR3 reads CASSRPGTGHYGYTF. CDR3 nucleotides: TGTGCCAGCAGCAGACCCGGGACAGGCCACTATGGCTACACCTTC.

This chain links TRBV29-1 with TRBJ2-3; D unclear. The CDR3 has 13 amino acids. V was pared by 7 bases and J by 5 bases, with 16 bases between. In germline, CDR1 is SQVTM, CDR2 ANQGSEA. The CDR3 here is CSAAAASVDTQYF. DNA for the CDR3: TGCAGCGCAGCAGCCGCGTCCGTAGATACGCAGTATTTT.

The chain combines TRBV5-6 with TRBJ2-7; no clear D gene. With 2 bases removed from V and 6 bases from J, the gap between germline ends came to 9 bases. The V gene's germline CDR1 is SGHDT and CDR2 YYEEEE. The length of the CDR3 is 12 residues. The CDR3: CASSFDLIEQYF. The DNA of the CDR3 is TGTGCCAGCAGCTTCGATCTTATCGAGCAGTACTTC.

For this clone: The germline gene is not matched at one end of the junction; a read error may be the cause. The V and J genes are TRBV29-1 and TRBJ1-1; tentative D call: TRBD1 (5 bases). CDR3 length: 15 residues. CDR1 is SQVTM and CDR2 is ANQGSEA in the germline V gene. DNA for the CDR3: TGCAACGTTGAAGATCTAGGGGTCATGAACACTGAAGCTTTCTTT. Amino acids: CNVEDLGVMNTEAFF. The full variable domain, its missing parts supplied by reference TRBV29-1 and TRBJ1-1, is SAVISQKPSRDICQRGTSLTIQCQVDSQVTMMFWYRQQPGQSLTLIATANQGSEATYESGFVIDKFPISRPNLTFSTLTVSNMSPEDSSIYLCNVEDLGVMNTEAFFGQGTRLTVV.